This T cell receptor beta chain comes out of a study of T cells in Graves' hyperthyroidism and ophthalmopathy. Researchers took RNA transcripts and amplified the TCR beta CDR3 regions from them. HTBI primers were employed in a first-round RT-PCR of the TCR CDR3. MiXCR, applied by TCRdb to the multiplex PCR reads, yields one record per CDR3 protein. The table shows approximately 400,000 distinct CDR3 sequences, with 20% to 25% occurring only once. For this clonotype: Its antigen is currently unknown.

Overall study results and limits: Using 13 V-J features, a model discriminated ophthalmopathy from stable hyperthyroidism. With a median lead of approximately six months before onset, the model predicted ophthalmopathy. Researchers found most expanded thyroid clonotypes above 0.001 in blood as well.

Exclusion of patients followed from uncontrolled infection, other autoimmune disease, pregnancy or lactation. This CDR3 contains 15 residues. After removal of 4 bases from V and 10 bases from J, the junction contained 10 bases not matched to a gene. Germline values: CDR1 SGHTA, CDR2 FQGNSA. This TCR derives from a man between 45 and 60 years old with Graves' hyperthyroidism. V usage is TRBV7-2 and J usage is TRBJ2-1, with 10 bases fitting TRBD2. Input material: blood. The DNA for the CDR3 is TGTGCCAGCAGCTCCTCGGCTAGCGGGAGAGGCGAGCAGTTCTTC. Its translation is CASSSSASGRGEQFF. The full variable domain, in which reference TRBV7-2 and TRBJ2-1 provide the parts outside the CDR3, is GAGVSQSPSNKVTEKGKDVELRCDPISGHTALYWYRQSLGQGLEFLIYFQGNSAPDKSGLPSDRFSAERTGGSVSTLTIQRTQQEDSAVYLCASSSSASGRGEQFFGPGTRLTVL.